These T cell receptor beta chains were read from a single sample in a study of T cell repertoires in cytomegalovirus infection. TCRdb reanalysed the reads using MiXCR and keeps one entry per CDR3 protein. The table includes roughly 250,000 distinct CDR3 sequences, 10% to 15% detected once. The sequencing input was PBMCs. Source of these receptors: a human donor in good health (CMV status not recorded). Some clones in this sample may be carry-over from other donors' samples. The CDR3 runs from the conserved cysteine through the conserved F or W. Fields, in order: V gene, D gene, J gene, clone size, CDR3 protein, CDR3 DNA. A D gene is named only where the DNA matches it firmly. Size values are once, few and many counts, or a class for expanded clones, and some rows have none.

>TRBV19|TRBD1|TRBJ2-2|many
CASSITLPTGLGELFF
TGTGCCAGTAGCATCACCCTTCCGACAGGGCTCGGGGAGCTGTTTTTT
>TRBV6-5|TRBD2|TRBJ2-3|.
CASSYGASGRTDTQYF
TGTGCCAGCAGTTACGGGGCTAGCGGGCGCACAGATACGCAGTATTTT
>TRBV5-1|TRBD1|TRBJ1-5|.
CASSPTGVQPQHF
TGCGCCAGCAGCCCGACAGGGGTACAGCCCCAGCATTTT
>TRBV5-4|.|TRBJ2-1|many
CASSPRGPTNEQFF
TGTGCCAGCAGCCCCAGGGGCCCCACCAATGAGCAGTTCTTC
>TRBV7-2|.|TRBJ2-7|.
CASSLAGSAYYEQYF
TGTGCCAGCAGCTTAGCCGGGTCCGCCTACTACGAGCAGTACTTC
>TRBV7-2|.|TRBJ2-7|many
CASSLGGAQYEQYF
TGTGCCAGCAGCTTAGGCGGAGCTCAGTACGAGCAGTACTTC
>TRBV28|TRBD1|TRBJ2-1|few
CASSRTGGNEQFF
TGTGCCAGCAGTCGCACAGGGGGCAATGAGCAGTTCTTC
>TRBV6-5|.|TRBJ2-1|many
CASSYSRVAGIYYNEQFF
TGTGCCAGCAGTTACTCGCGTGTGGCAGGGATCTACTACAATGAGCAGTTCTTC
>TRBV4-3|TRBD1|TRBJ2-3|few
CASSQGTGGYTDTQYF
TGCGCCAGCAGCCAAGGCACAGGGGGCTACACAGATACGCAGTATTTT
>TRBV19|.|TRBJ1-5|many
CASSIVSDSNQPQHF
TGTGCCAGTAGTATCGTCAGCGATAGCAATCAGCCCCAGCATTTT
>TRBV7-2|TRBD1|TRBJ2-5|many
CASSSQTGGMETQYF
TGTGCCAGCAGCTCGCAGACAGGGGGCATGGAGACCCAGTACTTC
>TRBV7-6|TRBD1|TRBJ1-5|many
CASTLQGANSNQPQHF
TGTGCCAGCACCTTACAGGGGGCTAATAGCAATCAGCCCCAGCATTTT
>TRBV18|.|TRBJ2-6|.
CASSPLRGSGANVLTF
TGTGCCAGCTCACCACTACGGGGCTCTGGGGCCAACGTCCTGACTTTC
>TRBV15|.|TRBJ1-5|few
CATSRDRTDYSNQPQHF
TGTGCCACCAGCAGAGATAGGACAGATTATAGCAATCAGCCCCAGCATTTT
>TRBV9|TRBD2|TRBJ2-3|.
CASSGTSLHTQYF
TGTGCCAGCAGCGGGACTAGCTTGCATACGCAGTATTTT
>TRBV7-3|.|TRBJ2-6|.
CASSSNRVSGANVLTF
TGTGCCAGCAGCTCCAACAGGGTTTCTGGGGCCAACGTCCTGACTTTC
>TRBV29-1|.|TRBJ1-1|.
CSVLRAPGTEAFF
TGCAGCGTCCTCCGGGCCCCGGGAACTGAAGCTTTCTTT
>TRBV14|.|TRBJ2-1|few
CASSQGAYNEQFF
TGTGCCAGCAGCCAAGGGGCGTACAATGAGCAGTTCTTC
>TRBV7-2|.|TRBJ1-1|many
CASGYRGMNTEAFF
TGTGCCAGCGGATACCGGGGTATGAACACTGAAGCTTTCTTT
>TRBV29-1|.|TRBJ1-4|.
CSVVTASSTNEKLFF
TGCAGCGTTGTGACAGCCTCCTCAACTAATGAAAAACTGTTTTTT
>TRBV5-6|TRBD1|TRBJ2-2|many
CASSSSPDRDLTNTGELFF
TGTGCCAGCAGCTCTTCGCCTGACAGGGACCTAACGAACACCGGGGAGCTGTTTTTT
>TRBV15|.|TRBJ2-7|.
CATSREEDGNYEQYF
TGTGCCACCAGCAGAGAGGAGGACGGTAACTACGAGCAGTACTTC
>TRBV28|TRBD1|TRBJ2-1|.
CASSRRTGLRGEQFF
TGTGCCAGCAGCCGTCGGACAGGGCTTCGCGGTGAGCAGTTCTTC
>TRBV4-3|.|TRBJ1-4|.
CASSQDGVIAEKLFF
TGCGCCAGCAGCCAAGACGGGGTGATTGCTGAAAAACTGTTTTTT
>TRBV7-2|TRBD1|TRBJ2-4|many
CASSSTGTVNNIQYF
TGTGCCAGCAGCTCGACAGGGACAGTTAACAACATTCAGTACTTC
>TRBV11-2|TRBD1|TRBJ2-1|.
CASTSTGPSYNEQFF
TGTGCCAGCACCTCGACAGGGCCCTCCTACAATGAGCAGTTCTTC
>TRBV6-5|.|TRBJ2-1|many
CASSYDAEAYNEQFF
TGTGCCAGCAGTTACGATGCAGAAGCCTACAATGAGCAGTTCTTC
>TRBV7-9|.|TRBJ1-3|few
CASTYGASPGNTIYF
TGTGCCAGCACCTACGGGGCTAGTCCTGGAAACACCATATATTTT
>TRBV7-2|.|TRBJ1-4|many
CASSLAGAFEKLFF
TGTGCCAGCAGCTTAGCAGGGGCGTTTGAAAAACTGTTTTTT
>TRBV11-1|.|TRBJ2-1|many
CASSFLGNEQFF
TGTGCCAGCAGCTTTTTAGGTAATGAGCAGTTCTTC
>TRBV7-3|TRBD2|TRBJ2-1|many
CASSLDSGSSYNEQFF
TGTGCCAGCAGCCTGGACAGCGGGAGTAGCTACAATGAGCAGTTCTTC
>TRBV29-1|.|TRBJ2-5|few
CSVVGVQETQYF
TGCAGCGTTGTCGGGGTCCAAGAGACCCAGTACTTC
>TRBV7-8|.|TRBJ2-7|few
CASSLGSAQNYEQYF
TGTGCCAGCAGCTTAGGGTCTGCACAGAACTACGAGCAGTACTTC
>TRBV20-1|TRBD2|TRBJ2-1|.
CSALAGVDNEQFF
TGCAGTGCTTTAGCGGGAGTCGACAATGAGCAGTTCTTC
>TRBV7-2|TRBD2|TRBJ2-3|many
CASSQRGASSTDTQYF
TGTGCCAGCAGCCAGCGGGGAGCCTCTAGCACAGATACGCAGTATTTT
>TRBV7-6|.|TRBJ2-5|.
CASSRARRETQYF
TGTGCCAGCAGCCGGGCCCGACGGGAGACCCAGTACTTC
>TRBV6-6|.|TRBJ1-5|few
CASSPYSGTDQPQHF
TGTGCCAGCAGTCCTTACTCAGGGACCGATCAGCCCCAGCATTTT
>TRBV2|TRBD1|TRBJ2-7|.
CASRQGAYEQYF
TGTGCCAGCAGGCAGGGGGCTTACGAGCAGTACTTC
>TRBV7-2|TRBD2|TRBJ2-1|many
CASSLAASGGSIF
TGTGCCAGCAGCTTAGCGGCTAGCGGGGGGTCGATCTTC
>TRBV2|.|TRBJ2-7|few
CASGSFNEQYF
TGTGCCAGCGGGTCCTTTAACGAGCAGTACTTC
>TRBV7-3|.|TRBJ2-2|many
CASSLVAGNTGELFF
TGTGCCAGCAGCTTGGTGGCAGGAAACACCGGGGAGCTGTTTTTT